One T cell receptor beta chain is described in this entry. The data stem from a study of cytomegalovirus exposure and HLA in healthy donors. Generated by immunoSEQ multiplex PCR, the TCRdb table keeps only in-frame clones and is missing some. The sample lists over 150,000 clones, about 89% occurring once. This CDR3 has 15 residues. After removal of 3 bases from V and 6 bases from J, the junction contained 3 bases not matched to a gene. CDR1 is PRHDT and CDR2 is FYEKMQ in the germline V gene (reference sequence). Sequenced input: PBMCs. The rearrangement uses TRBV13 and TRBJ2-1; 12 bases agree with TRBD1. The TCR was taken from a young woman in good health and CMV-seropositive. In nucleotides, the CDR3 is TGTGCCAGCAGCTTGGGACAGGGGGCGCCCAATGAGCAGTTCTTC. This translates into CASSLGQGAPNEQFF.